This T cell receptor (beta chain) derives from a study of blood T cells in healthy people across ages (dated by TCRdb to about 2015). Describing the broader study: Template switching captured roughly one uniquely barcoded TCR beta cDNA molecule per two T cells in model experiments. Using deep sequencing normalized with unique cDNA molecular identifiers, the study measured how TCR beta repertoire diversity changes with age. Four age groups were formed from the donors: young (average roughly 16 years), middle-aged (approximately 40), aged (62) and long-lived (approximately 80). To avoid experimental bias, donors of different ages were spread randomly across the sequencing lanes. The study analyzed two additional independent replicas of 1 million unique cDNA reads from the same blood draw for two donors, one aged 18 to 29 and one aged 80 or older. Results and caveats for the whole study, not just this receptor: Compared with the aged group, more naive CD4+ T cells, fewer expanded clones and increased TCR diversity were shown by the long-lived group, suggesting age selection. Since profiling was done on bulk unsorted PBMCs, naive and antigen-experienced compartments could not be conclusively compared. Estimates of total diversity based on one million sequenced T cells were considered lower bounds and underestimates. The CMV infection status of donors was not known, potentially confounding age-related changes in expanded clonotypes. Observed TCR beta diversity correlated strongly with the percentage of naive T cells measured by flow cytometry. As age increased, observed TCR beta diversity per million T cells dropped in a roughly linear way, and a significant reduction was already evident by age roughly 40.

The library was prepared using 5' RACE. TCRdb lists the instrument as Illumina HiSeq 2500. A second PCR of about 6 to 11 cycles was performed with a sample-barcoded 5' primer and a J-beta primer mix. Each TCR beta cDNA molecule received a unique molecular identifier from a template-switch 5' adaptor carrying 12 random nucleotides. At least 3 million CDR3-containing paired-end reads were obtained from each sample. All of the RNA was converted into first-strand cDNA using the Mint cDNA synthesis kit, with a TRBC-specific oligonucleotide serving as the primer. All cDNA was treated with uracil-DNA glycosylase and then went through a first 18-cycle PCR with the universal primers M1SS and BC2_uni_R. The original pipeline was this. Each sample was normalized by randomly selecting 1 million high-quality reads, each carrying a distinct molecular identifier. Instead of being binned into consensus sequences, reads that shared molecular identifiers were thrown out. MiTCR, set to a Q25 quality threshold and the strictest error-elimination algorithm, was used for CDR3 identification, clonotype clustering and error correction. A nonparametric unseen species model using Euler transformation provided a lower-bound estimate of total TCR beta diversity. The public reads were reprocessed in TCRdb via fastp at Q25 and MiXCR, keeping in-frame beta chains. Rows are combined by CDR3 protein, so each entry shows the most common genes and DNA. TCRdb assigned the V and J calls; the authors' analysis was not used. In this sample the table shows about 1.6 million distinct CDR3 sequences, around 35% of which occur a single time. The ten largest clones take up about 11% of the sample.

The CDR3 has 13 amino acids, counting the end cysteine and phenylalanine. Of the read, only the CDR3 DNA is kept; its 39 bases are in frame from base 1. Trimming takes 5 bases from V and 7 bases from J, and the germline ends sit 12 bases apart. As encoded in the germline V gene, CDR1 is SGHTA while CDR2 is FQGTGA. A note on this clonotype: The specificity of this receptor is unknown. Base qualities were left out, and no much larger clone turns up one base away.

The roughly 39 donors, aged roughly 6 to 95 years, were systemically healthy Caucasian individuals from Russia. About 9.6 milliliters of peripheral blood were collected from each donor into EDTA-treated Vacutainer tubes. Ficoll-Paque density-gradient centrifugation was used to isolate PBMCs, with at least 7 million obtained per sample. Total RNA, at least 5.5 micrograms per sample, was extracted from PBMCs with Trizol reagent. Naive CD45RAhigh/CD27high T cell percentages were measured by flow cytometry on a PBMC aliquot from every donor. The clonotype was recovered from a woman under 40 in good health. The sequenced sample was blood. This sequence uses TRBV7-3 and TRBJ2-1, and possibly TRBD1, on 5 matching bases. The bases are TGTGCCAGCAGCCATGGACATTCGAATGAGCAGTTCTTC. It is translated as CASSHGHSNEQFF.